Below, one TCR beta chain is given with its context. Authors' processing steps: Amplification of reference gene primers was used by the study to estimate nucleated cell counts. Clones were read by immunoSEQ multiplex PCR, and TCRdb kept only the in-frame ones, dropping some. V and J calls and clone size are those listed in that table; D and trimming were worked out from the DNA. This sample yields a few hundred thousand clones, of which roughly 85% are seen a single time; 2% to 2.5% belongs to the top ten. Germline values: CDR1 DFQATT, CDR2 SNEGSKA (reference sequence). The CDR3 sequence is 11 residues long. Trimming took 5 bases from V and 5 from J, leaving 10 bases between them. These data are taken from a study of blood T cell repertoires in COVID-19. Across the study: Samples came from the United States, Italy and Spain, spanning acute and convalescent COVID-19. In each case, the material was cDNA or gDNA derived from T cells, B-cell-depleted T cells, or PBMCs.

This chain uses TRBV20-1 with TRBJ2-7; D remains unclear. The sequencing input was peripheral blood. The source of this sequence is a man aged 25-45 years who had recovered from COVID-19. This CDR3 is CSAPRFNEQYF. The DNA of the CDR3 is TGCAGTGCTCCTAGATTCAACGAGCAGTACTTC.